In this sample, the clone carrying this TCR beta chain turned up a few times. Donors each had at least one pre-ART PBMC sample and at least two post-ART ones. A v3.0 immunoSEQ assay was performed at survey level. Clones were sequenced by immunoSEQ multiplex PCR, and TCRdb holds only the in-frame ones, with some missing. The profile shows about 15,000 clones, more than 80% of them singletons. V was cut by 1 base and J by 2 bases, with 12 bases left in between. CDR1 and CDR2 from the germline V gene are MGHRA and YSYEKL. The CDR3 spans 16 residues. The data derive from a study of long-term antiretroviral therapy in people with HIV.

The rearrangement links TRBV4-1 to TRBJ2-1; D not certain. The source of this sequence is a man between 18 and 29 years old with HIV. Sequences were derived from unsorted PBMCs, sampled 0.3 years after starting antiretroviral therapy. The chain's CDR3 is CASSQVGQIPYNEQFF. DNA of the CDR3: TGCGCCAGCAGCCAAGTTGGCCAGATCCCCTACAATGAGCAGTTCTTC.